The T cell receptor beta chain described here comes from a study of OX40 agonist ivuxolimab in advanced cancers. Whole-study context: Males comprised about 84% of the group, whose mean age was 60 years (range about 20 to 90).

Comments on this clone: The antigen remains undetermined.

General study results and limits: It was not determined which antigens were specifically recognized by the peripheral T cells that had undergone clonal expansion. Expanded clones were, on average, more numerous in CD8+ T cells than in CD4+.

Measured with immunoSEQ multiplex PCR; TCRdb has only the in-frame clones, and not every one. This sample has around 63,000 clones, with around 90% found just once. Germline lookup yields CDR1 SGHVS and CDR2 FQNEAQ. The CDR3 is 15 amino acids. V shed 4 bases, J shed 7 bases, and the junction held 10 bases outside the gene matches. This receptor was obtained from an adult with an advanced solid tumor such as melanoma, head and neck, liver or kidney cancer. Here the sequenced sample was CD4+ or CD8+ T cells sorted from blood, taken in a trial of the OX40 agonist ivuxolimab. V and J are TRBV7-8 and TRBJ2-1; 7 nucleotides agree with TRBD2. The CDR3 region is CASSSDPREENEQFF. For the CDR3, the DNA is TGTGCCAGCAGCTCCGACCCACGGGAGGAAAATGAGCAGTTCTTC.